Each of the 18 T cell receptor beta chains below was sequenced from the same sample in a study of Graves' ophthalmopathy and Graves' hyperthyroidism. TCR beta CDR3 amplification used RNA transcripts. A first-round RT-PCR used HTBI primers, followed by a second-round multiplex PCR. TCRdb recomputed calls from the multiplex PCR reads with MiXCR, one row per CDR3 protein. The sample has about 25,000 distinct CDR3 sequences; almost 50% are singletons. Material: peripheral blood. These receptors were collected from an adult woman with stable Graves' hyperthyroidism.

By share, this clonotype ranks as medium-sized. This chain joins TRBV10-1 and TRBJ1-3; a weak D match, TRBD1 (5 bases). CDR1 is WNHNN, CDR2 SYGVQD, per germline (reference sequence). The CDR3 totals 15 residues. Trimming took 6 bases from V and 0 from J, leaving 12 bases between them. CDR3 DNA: TGCGCCAGCAGCGGGACGTCTTACTCTGGAAACACCATATATTTT. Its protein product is CASSGTSYSGNTIYF.

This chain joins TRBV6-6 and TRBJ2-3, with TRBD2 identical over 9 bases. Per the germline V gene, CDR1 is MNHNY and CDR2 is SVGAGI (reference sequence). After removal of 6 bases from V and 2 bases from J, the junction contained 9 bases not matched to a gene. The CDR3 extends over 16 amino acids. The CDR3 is CASRQRLAEPTDTQYF. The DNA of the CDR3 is TGTGCCAGCAGGCAAAGACTAGCGGAACCCACAGATACGCAGTATTTT.

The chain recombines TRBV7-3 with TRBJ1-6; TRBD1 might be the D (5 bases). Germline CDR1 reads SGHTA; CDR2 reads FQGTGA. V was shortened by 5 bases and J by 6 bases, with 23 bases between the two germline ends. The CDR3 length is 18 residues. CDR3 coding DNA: TGTGCCAGCAGCCCGTGTAGATGGGGGAGGACGCGTAATTCACCCCTCCACTTT. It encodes CASSPCRWGRTRNSPLHF.

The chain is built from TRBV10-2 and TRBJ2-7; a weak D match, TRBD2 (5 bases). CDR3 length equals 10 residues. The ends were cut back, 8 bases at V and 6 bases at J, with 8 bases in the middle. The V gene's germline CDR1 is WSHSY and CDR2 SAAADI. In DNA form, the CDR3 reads TGCGCCAGCCCTGGAGGCGAGCAGTACTTC. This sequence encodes CASPGGEQYF.

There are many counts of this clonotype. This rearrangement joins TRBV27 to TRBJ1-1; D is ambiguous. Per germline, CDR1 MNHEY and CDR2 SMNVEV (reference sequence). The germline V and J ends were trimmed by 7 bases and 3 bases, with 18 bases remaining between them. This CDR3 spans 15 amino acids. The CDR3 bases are TGTGCCAGCAAATGGTGGGGAAACGGGGACACTGAAGCTTTCTTT. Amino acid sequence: CASKWWGNGDTEAFF.

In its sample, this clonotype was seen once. DNA for the CDR3: TGTGCCAGCAGCCAAGGGACTAGCGGGGGTGGAGAAGAGCAGTACTTC. Residues: CASSQGTSGGGEEQYF. This chain joins TRBV4-2 and TRBJ2-7, with 13 positions matching TRBD2. J lost 7 bases, V lost 1 base, and 7 bases had no gene match. Per germline, CDR1 LGHNA and CDR2 YNFKEQ. This CDR3 region has 16 residues.

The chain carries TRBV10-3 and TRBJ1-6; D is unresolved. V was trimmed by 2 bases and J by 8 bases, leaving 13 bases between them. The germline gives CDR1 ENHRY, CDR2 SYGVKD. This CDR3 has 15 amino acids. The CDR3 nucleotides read TGTGCCATCAGTGAGCCGACCCTCGGAGATTCACCCCTCCACTTT. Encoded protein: CAISEPTLGDSPLHF.

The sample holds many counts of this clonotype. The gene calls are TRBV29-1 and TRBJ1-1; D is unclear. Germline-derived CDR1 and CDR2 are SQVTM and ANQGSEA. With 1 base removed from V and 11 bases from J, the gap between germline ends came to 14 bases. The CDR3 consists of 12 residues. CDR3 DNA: TGCAGCGTTGAAGGAGCCTGGACTGGGGCTTTCTTT. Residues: CSVEGAWTGAFF.

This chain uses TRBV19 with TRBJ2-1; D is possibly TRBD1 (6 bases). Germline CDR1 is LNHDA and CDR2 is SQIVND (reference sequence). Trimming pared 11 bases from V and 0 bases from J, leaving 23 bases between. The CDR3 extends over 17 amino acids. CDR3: CACKRGARGSSYNEQFF. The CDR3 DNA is TGTGCCTGCAAGAGAGGGGCTAGGGGGAGCTCCTACAATGAGCAGTTCTTC.

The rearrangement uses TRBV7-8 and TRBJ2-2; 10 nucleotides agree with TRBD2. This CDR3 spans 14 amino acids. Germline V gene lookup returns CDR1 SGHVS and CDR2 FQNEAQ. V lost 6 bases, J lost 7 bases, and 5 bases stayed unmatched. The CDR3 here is CASRGLAGVGELFF. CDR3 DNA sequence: TGTGCCAGCAGGGGGCTAGCGGGAGTCGGGGAGCTGTTTTTT. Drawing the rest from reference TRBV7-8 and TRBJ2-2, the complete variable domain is GAGVSQSPRYKVAKRGQDVALRCDPISGHVSLFWYQQALGQGPEFLTYFQNEAQLDKSGLPSDRFFAERPEGSVSTLKIQRTQQEDSAVYLCASRGLAGVGELFFGEGSRLTVL.

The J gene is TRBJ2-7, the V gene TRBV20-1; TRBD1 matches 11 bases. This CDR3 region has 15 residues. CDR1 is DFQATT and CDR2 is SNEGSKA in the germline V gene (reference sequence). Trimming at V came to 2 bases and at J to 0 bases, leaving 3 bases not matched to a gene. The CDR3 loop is CSARSGTGGSYEQYF. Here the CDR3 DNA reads TGCAGTGCTAGATCCGGGACAGGGGGCTCCTACGAGCAGTACTTC.

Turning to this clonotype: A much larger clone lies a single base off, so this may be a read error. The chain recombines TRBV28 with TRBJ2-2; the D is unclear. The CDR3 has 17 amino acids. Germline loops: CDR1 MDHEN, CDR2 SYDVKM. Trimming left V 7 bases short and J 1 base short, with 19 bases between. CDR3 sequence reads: CASTVYGPVRNTGELFF. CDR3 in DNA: TGTGCCAGCACCGTTTATGGGCCAGTGAGGAACACCGGGGAGCTGTTTTTT.

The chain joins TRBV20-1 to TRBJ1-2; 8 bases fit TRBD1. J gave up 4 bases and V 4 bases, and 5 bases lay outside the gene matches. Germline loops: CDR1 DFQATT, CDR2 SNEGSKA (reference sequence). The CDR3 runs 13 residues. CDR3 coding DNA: TGCAGTGCTATCAGACAGGGGTCCTATGGCTACACCTTC. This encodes CSAIRQGSYGYTF.

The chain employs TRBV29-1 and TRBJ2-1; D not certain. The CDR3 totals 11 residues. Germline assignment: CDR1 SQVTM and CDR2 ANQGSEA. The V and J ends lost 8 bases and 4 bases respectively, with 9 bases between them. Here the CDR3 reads CSLDGYNEQFF. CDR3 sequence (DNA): TGCAGCTTGGACGGATACAATGAGCAGTTCTTC.

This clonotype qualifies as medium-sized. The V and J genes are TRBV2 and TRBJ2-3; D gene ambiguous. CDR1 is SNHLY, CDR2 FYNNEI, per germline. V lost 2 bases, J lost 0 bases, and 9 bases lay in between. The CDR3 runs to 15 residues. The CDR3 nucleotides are TGTGCCAGCAGTGAAACCGGCAGTAGCACAGATACGCAGTATTTT. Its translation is CASSETGSSTDTQYF.

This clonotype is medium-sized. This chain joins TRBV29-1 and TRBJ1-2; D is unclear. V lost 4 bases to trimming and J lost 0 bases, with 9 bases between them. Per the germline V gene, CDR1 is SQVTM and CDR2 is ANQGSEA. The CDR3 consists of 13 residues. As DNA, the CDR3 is TGCAGCGTTGTGGAGGGATCTAACTATGGCTACACCTTC. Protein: CSVVEGSNYGYTF.

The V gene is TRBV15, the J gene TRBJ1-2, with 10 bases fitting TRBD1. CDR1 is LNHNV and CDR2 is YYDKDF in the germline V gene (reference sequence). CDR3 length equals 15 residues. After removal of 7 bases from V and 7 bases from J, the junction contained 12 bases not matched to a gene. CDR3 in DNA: TGTGCCACCAACACCGGGACAGGGGAGAGGGGTGGCTACACCTTC. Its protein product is CATNTGTGERGGYTF.

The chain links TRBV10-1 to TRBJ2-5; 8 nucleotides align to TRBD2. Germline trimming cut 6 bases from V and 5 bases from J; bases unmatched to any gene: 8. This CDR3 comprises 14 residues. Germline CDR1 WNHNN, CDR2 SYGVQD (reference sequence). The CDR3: CASRVAGYVETQYF. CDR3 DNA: TGCGCCAGCAGGGTAGCGGGATATGTGGAGACCCAGTACTTC.